A selection of T cell receptor beta chains follows, all from one sample in a study of OX40 agonist ivuxolimab in advanced cancers. The protocol was immunoSEQ multiplex PCR, while the TCRdb copy is restricted to in-frame clones and leaves out a portion. The sample holds more than 65,000 clones, over 75% seen once. This material consisted of CD4+ or CD8+ T cells sorted from blood, taken in a trial of the OX40 agonist ivuxolimab. The source is an adult with an advanced solid tumor such as melanoma, head and neck, liver or kidney cancer. The CDR3 runs from the conserved cysteine through the conserved F or W. A D gene is named only where the DNA matches it firmly.

>TRBD1|TRBV27|TRBJ1-2
CASSPFLDRPGYTF
>TRBD1|TRBV18|TRBJ2-1
CASSPSRQGAYNEQFF
>.|TRBV4-1|TRBJ2-7
CASSQASPYRDVEQYF
>TRBD1|TRBV18|TRBJ2-5
CASSPWTGQTQYF
>TRBD1|TRBV4-1|TRBJ1-1
CASSRLQGGGTEAFF
>TRBD1|TRBV7-2|TRBJ1-1
CASSRTGGTEAFF
>TRBD1|TRBV19|TRBJ2-1
CARGGGTGADEQFF
>.|TRBV7-9|TRBJ1-6
CASSSGGPLHNSPLHF
>TRBD1|TRBV5-8|TRBJ1-4
CASSLQRTGGQKLFF
>.|TRBV2|TRBJ1-6
CASNPNGQASGSPLHF
>.|TRBV7-9|TRBJ2-7
CASSLGGTSYEQYF
>TRBD2|TRBV5-6|TRBJ2-7
CASRRGLAGASYEQYF
>TRBD1|TRBV5-4|TRBJ2-4
CASSVGTGTNIQYF
>.|TRBV5-1|TRBJ2-2
CASSWGTAPDTGELFF
>.|TRBV28|TRBJ1-2
CASSLFPGYGYTF
>TRBD1|TRBV2|TRBJ2-2
CASSVKAGGPGELFF
>.|TRBV10-3|TRBJ1-2
CAISERQAEDGYTF
>.|TRBV11-2|TRBJ1-2
CASSLGASGDYGYTF
>.|TRBV11-2|TRBJ2-5
CASSLAVHSSGTQYF
>.|TRBV5-4|TRBJ2-1
CASSTLSNFYNEQFF
>.|TRBV19|TRBJ1-2
CASSIDLGSNYGYTF
>TRBD2|TRBV19|TRBJ2-1
CASRGASGSHEQFF
>.|TRBV4-2|TRBJ2-6
CASSQVLGTGANVLTF
>.|TRBV4-3|TRBJ1-5
CASSHGRVECDFSQPQHF
>.|TRBV2|TRBJ2-7
CASQRGFVLYEQYF
>.|TRBV18|TRBJ1-5
CASSPEGNLEGDQPQHF
>.|TRBV14|TRBJ2-7
CASSQDFGEQYF
>TRBD1|TRBV30|TRBJ2-3
CAWTRGTGGTDTQYF
>.|TRBV5-1|TRBJ2-5
CASISSQQGSETQYF
>.|TRBV11-2|TRBJ1-1
CASSLDTEAFF
>.|TRBV6-5|TRBJ2-1
CASSLRAGTSEQFF
>.|TRBV19|TRBJ2-1
CASSIYRVGNNEQFF
>.|TRBV18|TRBJ2-2
CASSPDRHTGELFF
>.|TRBV20-1|TRBJ1-5
CSARDLGGQHF
>.|TRBV2|TRBJ2-7
CASTRQLNYEQYF
>TRBD1|TRBV28|TRBJ1-5
CASTRTGRNQPQHF